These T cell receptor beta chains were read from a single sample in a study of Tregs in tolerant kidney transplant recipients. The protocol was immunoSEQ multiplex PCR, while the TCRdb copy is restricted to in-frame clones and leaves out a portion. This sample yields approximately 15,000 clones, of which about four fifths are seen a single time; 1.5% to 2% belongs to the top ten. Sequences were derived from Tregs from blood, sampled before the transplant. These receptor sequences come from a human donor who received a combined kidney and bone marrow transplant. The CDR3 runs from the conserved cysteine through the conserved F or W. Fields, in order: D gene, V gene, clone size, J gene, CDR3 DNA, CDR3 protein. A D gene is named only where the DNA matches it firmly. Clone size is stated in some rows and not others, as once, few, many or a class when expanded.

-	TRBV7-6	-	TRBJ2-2	TGTGCCAGCAGCTTACCAGACACCGGGGAGCTGTTTTTT	CASSLPDTGELFF
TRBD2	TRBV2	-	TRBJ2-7	TGTGCCAGCAGAGAAGCGGGGCCCTACGAGCAGTACTTC	CASREAGPYEQYF
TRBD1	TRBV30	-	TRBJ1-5	TGTGCCTGGGGCCCGACAGGGTCCGGCAATCAGCCCCAGCATTTT	CAWGPTGSGNQPQHF
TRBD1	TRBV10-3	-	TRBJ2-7	TGTGCCATCAGTGAGTCGGTTTGGGGACAGACTCAATACGAGCAGTACTTC	CAISESVWGQTQYEQYF
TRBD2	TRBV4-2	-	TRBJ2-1	TGTGCCAGCAGCCAAGTCGGGGCGGGGGGCTGGAATGAGCAGTTCTTC	CASSQVGAGGWNEQFF
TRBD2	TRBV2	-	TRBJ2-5	TGTGCCAGCAGGAGGACAGGACTAGCGGGAGAGACCCAGTACTTC	CASRRTGLAGETQYF
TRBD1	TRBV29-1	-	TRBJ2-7	TGCAGCGTTGAAGGACAGGGGACTCCCTACGAGCAGTACTTC	CSVEGQGTPYEQYF
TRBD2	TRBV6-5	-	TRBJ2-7	TGTGCCAGCAGTTACGGCGGGGGGGCCATTTACGAGCAGTACTTC	CASSYGGGAIYEQYF
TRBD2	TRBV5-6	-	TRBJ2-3	TGTGCCAGCAGCTTGCCGGGGGGGCAGGTCAGCACAGATACGCAGTATTTT	CASSLPGGQVSTDTQYF
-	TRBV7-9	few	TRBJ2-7	TGTGCCAGCAGCTCCGACAGGTCGAGCGCCTACGAGCAGTACTTC	CASSSDRSSAYEQYF
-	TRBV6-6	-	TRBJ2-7	TGTGCCAGCAGTTACGCAGGGGCGGTGTACGAGCAGTACTTC	CASSYAGAVYEQYF
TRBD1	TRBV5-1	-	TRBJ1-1	TGCGCCAGCAGCTCGGGACAGGGTTCGACTGAAGCTTTCTTT	CASSSGQGSTEAFF
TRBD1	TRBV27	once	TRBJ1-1	TGTGCCAGCAGTTTATATCCACAGGGGGCTTGGGGGATGAACACTGAAGCTTTCTTT	CASSLYPQGAWGMNTEAFF
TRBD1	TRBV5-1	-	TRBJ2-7	TGCGCCAGCAGTACTGGACAGGGGGTCCACGAGCAGTACTTC	CASSTGQGVHEQYF
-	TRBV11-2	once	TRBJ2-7	TGTGCCAGCAGCTTGGGGGGGCGAAACGAGCAGTACTTC	CASSLGGRNEQYF
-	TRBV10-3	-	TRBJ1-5	TGTGCCATCAGTGATGGGGGGACTGTACATCAGCCCCAGCATTTT	CAISDGGTVHQPQHF
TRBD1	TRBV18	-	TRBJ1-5	TGTGCCAGCTCACCGGCAGGGGGTTTCAATCAGCCCCAGCATTTT	CASSPAGGFNQPQHF
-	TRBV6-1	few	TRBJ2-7	TGTGCCGTTGCAGGCTACGAGCAGTACTTC	CAVAGYEQYF
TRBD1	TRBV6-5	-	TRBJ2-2	TGTGCCAGCAGTAACCGAGGGGGCTCCGGGGAGCTGTTTTTT	CASSNRGGSGELFF
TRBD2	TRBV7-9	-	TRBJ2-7	TGTGCCAGCACCGGGACTATTAACTCCTACGAGCAGTACTTC	CASTGTINSYEQYF
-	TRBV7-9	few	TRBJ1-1	TGTGCCAGCAGCTTAGGTTCTGGAGTGGACACTGAAGCTTTCTTT	CASSLGSGVDTEAFF
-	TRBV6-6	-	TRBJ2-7	TGTGCCAGCAGATGGGGACTCCTGAGCTCCTACGAGCAGTACTTC	CASRWGLLSSYEQYF
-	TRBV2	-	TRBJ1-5	TGTGCCAGCAGTGAAGGCGGGAATAGCAATCAGCCCCAGCATTTT	CASSEGGNSNQPQHF
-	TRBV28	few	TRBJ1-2	TGTGCCAGCAGACCTGGTCCCGGAGGCTATGGCTACACCTTC	CASRPGPGGYGYTF
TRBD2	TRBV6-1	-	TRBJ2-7	TGTGCCAGCAGTGAATTCTGGACTAGCGGGGTCGAGCAGTACTTC	CASSEFWTSGVEQYF
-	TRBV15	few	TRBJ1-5	TGTGCCACCAGCAGGGGTGTCGCTGGCCGGGGTCAGCCCCAGCATTTT	CATSRGVAGRGQPQHF
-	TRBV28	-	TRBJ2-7	TGTGCCAGCAGTTTGGCGGGAACCCCCTACGAGCAGTACTTC	CASSLAGTPYEQYF
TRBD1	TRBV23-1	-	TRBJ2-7	TGCGCCAGCAGTCAATCGACCGGGACAGGGCACGAGCAGTACTTC	CASSQSTGTGHEQYF
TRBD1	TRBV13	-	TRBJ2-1	TGTGCCAGCAGCTCGACAGGGGAAGAGAGCAATGAGCAGTTCTTC	CASSSTGEESNEQFF
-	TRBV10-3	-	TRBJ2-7	TGTGCCATCAGTGACCCGGACAACTCCTACGAGCAGTACTTC	CAISDPDNSYEQYF
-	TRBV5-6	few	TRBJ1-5	TGTGCCAGCAGCTCATATCATCTAGGCAATCAGCCCCAGCATTTT	CASSSYHLGNQPQHF
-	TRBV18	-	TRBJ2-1	TGTGCCAGCTCCCAAAGGATTAGCGACGCCAATGAGCAGTTCTTC	CASSQRISDANEQFF
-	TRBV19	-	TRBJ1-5	TGTGCCAGTAGTACCCCCCCCGGGGTCTATAGCAATCAGCCCCAGCATTTT	CASSTPPGVYSNQPQHF
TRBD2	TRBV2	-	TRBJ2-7	TGTGCCAGCAGGAGGGTGGGCGGGAGACTCGAGCAGTACTTC	CASRRVGGRLEQYF
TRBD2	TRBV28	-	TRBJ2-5	TGTGCCAGCAGTTCAAGGATAGCGGGAGAAGAAGAGACCCAGTACTTC	CASSSRIAGEEETQYF
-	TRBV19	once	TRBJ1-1	TGTGCCAGTAGTAGCCTACCCGGGAGGGGAAACACTGAAGCTTTCTTT	CASSSLPGRGNTEAFF
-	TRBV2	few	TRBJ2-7	TGTGCCAGCAGCGAGACCTACGAGCAGTACTTC	CASSETYEQYF
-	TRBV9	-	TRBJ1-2	TGTGCCAGCAGCGTGGACAGTTATGGCTACACCTTC	CASSVDSYGYTF
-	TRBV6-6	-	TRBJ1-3	TGTGCCAGCAGTTACATGTATATCGGGGAAGGAAACACCATATATTTT	CASSYMYIGEGNTIYF
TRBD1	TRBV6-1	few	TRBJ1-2	TGTGCCAGCAGTCCACAGGACAGGGCCACCTATGGCTACACCTTC	CASSPQDRATYGYTF
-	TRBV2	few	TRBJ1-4	TGTGCCAGCGAGGGGGGGCGTAATGAAAAACTGTTTTTT	CASEGGRNEKLFF
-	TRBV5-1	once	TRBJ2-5	TGCGCCAGCAGCAGTGGGGGCCGCCCCGGGGAGACCCAGTACTTC	CASSSGGRPGETQYF
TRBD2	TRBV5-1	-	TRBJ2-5	TGCGCCAGCAGCTTAGGGACTAGCGGGAAAGAGACCCAGTACTTC	CASSLGTSGKETQYF
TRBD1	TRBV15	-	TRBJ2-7	TGTGCCACCAGCAGAGGGGGAGGACAGGGGGCCTACGAGCAGTACTTC	CATSRGGGQGAYEQYF
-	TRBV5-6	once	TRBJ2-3	TGTGCCAGCAGTGAGCGAGCCGTATCACCCCAGTACTACACAGATACGCAGTATTTT	CASSERAVSPQYYTDTQYF
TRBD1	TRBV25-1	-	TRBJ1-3	TGTGCCAGCAGCGCCGGACAGGGACGAAACACCATATATTTT	CASSAGQGRNTIYF
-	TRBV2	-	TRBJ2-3	TGTGCCAGCAGTGCCTTGAGAGATACGCAGTATTTT	CASSALRDTQYF
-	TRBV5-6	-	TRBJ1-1	TGTGCCAGCAGCTTGGTTCAGTTTGAAGCTTTCTTT	CASSLVQFEAFF
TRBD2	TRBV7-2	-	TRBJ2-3	TGTGCCAGCAGCTTATCAGGACCGGGAGGTACGCAGTATTTT	CASSLSGPGGTQYF
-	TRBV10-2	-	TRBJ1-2	TGCGCCAGCAGTGCGTCTGAGTTATGGAGAAGGGGCTACACCTTC	CASSASELWRRGYTF
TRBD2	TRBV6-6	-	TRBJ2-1	TGTGCCAGCAGTTACTTCGGGACTAGCGGGAGCGATGAGCAGTTCTTC	CASSYFGTSGSDEQFF
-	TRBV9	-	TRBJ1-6	TGTGCCAGCAGCGTAAGAACCCTCGGGAATTCACCCCTCCACTTT	CASSVRTLGNSPLHF
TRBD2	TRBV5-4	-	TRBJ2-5	TGTGCCAGCAGCTTGGCTAGCGGGGGGGCCCGAGAGACCCAGTACTTC	CASSLASGGARETQYF